What follows is one TCR beta chain and its context. What it binds is unknown. Source material for naive CD8 libraries was roughly 20,000 to 1,100,000 sorted cells, with 10%, 30% or 50% RNA. Sorting recovered naive CD8 T cells on a CD8+CD4-CCR7+CD45RA+ profile. TCRdb passed the PCR reads through MiXCR, listing each CDR3 protein once. Of approximately 97,000 distinct CDR3 sequences in the sample, 35% were seen once. This sample is drawn from a study of molecular identifiers for immune sequencing clone quantification. Study in general: Split five ways in replicates, RNA from approximately 20,000 or 98,000 naive CD8 cells had four portions sequenced. Study conclusions and caveats: Whereas clones above 20 RNA copies held under 1% of naive-cell molecules, they held over 97% of effector molecules.

The CDR3 sequence is 13 residues long. Trimming took off 1 base at V and 0 bases at J, with 7 bases between the two ends. Germline-derived CDR1 and CDR2 are DFQATT and SNEGSKA (reference sequence). V and J are TRBV20-1 and TRBJ2-7; D is undetermined. Sequencing input: naive CD8+ T cells from blood, with Jurkat cell RNA spiked in. Subset of the sample: FACS-sorted CD8+CD4-CCR7+CD45RA+ naive T cells. The receptor was derived from a human donor in good health. Some libraries in this study had Jurkat cell RNA spiked in. The CDR3 spells CSARVGSSYEQYF. The CDR3 DNA sequence: TGCAGTGCTAGAGTAGGAAGCTCCTACGAGCAGTACTTC.